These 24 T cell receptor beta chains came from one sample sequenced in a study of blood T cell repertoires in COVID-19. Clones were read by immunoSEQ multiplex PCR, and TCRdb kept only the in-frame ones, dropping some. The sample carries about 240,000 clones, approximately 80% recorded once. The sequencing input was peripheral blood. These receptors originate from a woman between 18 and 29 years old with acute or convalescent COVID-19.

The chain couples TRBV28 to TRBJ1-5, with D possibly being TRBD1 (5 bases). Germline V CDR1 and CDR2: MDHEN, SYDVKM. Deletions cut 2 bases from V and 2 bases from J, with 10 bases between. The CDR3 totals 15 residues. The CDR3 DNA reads TGTGCCAGCAGTTTAGGGGGGTTCGGCAATCAGCCCCAGCATTTT. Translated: CASSLGGFGNQPQHF.

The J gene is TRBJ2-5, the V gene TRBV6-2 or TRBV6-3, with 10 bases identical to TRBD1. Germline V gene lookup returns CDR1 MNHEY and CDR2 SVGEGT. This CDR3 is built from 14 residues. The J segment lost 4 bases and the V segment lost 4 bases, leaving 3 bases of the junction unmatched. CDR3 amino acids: CASSWDRGGETQYF. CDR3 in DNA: TGTGCCAGCAGTTGGGACAGGGGAGGAGAGACCCAGTACTTC.

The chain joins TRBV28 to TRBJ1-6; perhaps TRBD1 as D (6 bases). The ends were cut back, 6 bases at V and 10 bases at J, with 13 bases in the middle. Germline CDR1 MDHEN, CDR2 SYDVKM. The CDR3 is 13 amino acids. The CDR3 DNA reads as TGTGCCAGCAGACCAGGGGATATCTCACCCCTCCACTTT. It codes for CASRPGDISPLHF.

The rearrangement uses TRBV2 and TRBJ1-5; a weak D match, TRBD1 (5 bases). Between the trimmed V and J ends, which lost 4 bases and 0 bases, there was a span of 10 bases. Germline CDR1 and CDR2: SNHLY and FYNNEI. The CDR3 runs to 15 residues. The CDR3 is CASSVIRDSNQPQHF. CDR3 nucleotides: TGTGCCAGCAGTGTAATCAGGGATAGCAATCAGCCCCAGCATTTT.

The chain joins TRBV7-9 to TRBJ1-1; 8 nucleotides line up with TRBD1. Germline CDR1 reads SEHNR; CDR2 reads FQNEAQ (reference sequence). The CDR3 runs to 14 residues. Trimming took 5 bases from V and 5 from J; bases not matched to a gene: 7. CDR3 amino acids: CASSSRTGRTEAFF. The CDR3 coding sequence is TGTGCCAGCAGCAGCCGGACAGGGAGAACTGAAGCTTTCTTT.

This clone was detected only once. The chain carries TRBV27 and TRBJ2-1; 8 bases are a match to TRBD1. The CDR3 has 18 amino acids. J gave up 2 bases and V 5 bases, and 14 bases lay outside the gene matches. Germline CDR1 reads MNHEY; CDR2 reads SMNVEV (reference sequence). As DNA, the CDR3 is TGTGCCAGCAGTATCGTGTATCCCCGGGACAGGACCTACAATGAGCAGTTCTTC. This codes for CASSIVYPRDRTYNEQFF.

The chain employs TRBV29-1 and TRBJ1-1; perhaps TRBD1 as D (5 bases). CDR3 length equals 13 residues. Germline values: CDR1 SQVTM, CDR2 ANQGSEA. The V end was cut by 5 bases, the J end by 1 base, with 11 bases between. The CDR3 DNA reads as TGCAGCGTTACTCAGGGCACGAACACTGAAGCTTTCTTT. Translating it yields CSVTQGTNTEAFF.

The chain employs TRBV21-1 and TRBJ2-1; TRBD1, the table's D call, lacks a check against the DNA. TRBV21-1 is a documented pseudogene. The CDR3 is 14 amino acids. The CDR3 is CASSKVGTQPRWFF. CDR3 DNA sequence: TGTGCCAGCAGCAAAGTCGGGACACAACCCAGGTGGTTCTTC.

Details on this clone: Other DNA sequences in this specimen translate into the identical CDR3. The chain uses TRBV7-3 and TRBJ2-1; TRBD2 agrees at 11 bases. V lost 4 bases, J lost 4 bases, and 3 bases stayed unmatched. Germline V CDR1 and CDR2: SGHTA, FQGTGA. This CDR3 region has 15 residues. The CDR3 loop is CASSSTSGGYNEQFF. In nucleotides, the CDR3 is TGTGCCAGCAGCTCAACTAGCGGGGGATACAATGAGCAGTTCTTC.

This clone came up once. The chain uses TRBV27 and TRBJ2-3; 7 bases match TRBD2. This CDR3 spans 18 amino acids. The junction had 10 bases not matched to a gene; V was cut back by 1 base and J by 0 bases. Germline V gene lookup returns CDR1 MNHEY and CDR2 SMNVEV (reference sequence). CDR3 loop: CASSLYFGLADSTDTQYF. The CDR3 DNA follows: TGTGCCAGCAGTTTATACTTTGGGCTAGCGGATAGCACAGATACGCAGTATTTT.

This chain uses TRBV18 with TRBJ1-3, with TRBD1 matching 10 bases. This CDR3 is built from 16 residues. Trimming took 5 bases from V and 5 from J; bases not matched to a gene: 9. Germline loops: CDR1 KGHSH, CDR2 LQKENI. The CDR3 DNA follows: TGTGCCAGCTCAAACACCGGGACAGGGGATAGAAACACCATATATTTT. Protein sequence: CASSNTGTGDRNTIYF.

The CDR3 loop is CASSFRILGYNEQFF. CDR3 DNA: TGTGCCAGCAGTTTTAGGATCCTAGGCTACAATGAGCAGTTCTTC. The rearrangement links TRBV28 to TRBJ2-1; D is undetermined. The germline gives CDR1 MDHEN, CDR2 SYDVKM. There are 15 residues in the CDR3. Trimming took 3 bases from V and 3 from J, leaving 12 bases between them.

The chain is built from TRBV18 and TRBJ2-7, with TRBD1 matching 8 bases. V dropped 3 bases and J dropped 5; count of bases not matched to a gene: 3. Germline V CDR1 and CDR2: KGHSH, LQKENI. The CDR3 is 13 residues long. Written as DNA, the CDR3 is TGTGCCAGCTCACCCGACAGGGGCCACGAGCAGTACTTC. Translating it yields CASSPDRGHEQYF.

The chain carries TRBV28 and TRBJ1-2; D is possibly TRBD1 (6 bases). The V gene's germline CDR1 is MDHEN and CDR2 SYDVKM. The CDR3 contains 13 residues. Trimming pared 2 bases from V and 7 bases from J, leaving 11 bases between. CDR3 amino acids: CASSLTGYGGYTF. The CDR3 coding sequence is TGTGCCAGCAGTTTAACAGGGTACGGTGGCTACACCTTC.

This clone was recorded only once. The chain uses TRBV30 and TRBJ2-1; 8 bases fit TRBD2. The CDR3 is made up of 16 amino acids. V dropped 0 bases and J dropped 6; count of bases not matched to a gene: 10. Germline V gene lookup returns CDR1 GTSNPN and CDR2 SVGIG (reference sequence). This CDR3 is CAWSVRSVAGLNEQFF. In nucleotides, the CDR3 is TGTGCCTGGAGTGTAAGGTCGGTAGCGGGGCTCAATGAGCAGTTCTTC. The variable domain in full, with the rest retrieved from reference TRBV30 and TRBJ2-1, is SQTIHQWPATLVQPVGSPLSLECTVEGTSNPNLYWYRQAAGRGLQLLFYSVGIGQISSEVPQNLSASRPQDRQFILSSKKLLLSDSGFYLCAWSVRSVAGLNEQFFGPGTRLTVL.

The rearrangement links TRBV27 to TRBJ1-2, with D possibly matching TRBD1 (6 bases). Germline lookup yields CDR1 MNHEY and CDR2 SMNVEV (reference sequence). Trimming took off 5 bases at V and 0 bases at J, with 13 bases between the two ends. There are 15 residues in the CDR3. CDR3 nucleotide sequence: TGTGCCAGCAGTATGATACAGGGAACTAACTATGGCTACACCTTC. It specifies CASSMIQGTNYGYTF.

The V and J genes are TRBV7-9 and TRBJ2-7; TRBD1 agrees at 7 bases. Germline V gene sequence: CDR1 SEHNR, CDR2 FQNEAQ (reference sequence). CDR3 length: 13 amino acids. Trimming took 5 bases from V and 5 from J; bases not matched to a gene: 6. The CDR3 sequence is CASSTGVRHEQYF. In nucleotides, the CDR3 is TGTGCCAGCAGCACAGGGGTTCGACACGAGCAGTACTTC.

The CDR3 sequence is CASSFRDRSYEQYF. The CDR3 region has the DNA TGTGCCAGCAGCTTCAGGGACAGGAGCTACGAGCAGTACTTC. The rearrangement uses TRBV11-2 and TRBJ2-7; 8 positions agree with TRBD1. CDR1 and CDR2 from the germline V gene are SGHAT and FQNNGV. V trimming: 3 bases; J trimming: 3 bases; junction bases outside the gene matches: 4. This CDR3 has 14 residues.

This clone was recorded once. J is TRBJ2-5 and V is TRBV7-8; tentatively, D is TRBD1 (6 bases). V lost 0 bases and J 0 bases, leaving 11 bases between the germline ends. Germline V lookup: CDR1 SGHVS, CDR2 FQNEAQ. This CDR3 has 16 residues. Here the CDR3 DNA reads TGTGCCAGCAGCTTAGCGACCGGGACATACCAAGAGACCCAGTACTTC. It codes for CASSLATGTYQETQYF.

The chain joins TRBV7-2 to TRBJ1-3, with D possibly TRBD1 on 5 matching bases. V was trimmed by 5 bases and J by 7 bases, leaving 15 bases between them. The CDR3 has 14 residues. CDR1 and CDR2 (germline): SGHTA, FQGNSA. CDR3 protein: CASSPVGGYNTIYF. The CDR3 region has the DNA TGTGCCAGCAGCCCTGTGGGGGGTTATAACACCATATATTTT.

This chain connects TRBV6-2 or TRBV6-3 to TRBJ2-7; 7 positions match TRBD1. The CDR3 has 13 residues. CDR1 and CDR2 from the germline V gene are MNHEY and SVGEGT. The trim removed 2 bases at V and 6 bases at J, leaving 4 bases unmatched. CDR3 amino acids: CASSYVTGAEQYF. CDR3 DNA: TGTGCCAGCAGTTACGTCACAGGGGCCGAGCAGTACTTC.

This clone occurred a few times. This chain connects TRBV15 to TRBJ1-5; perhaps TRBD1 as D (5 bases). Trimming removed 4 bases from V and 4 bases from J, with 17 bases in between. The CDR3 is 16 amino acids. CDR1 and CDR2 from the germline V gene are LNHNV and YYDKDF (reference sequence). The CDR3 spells CATSNDRGGMNQPQHF. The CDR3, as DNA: TGTGCCACCAGCAACGACAGAGGCGGTATGAATCAGCCCCAGCATTTT.

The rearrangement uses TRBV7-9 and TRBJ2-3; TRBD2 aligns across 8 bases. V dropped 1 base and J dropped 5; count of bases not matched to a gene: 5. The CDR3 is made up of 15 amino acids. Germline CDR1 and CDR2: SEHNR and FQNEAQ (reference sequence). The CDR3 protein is CASSLVAGGRDTQYF. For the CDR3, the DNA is TGTGCCAGCAGCTTAGTTGCGGGAGGTCGAGATACGCAGTATTTT.

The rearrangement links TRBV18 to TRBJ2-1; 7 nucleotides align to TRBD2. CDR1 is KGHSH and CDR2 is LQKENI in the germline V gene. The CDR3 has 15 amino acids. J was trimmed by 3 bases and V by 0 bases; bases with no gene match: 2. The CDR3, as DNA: TGTGCCAGCTCACCACCGGGGGGGTTCTACAATGAGCAGTTCTTC. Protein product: CASSPPGGFYNEQFF.